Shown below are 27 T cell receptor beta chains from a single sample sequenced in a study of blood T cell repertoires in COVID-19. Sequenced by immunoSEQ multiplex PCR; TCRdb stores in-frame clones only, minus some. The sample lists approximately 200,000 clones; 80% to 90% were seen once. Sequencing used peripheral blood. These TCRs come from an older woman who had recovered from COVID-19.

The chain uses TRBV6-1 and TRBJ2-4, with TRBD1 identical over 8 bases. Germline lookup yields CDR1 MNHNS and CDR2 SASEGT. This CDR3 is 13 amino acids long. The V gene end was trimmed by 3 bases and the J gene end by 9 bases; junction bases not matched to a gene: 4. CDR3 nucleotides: TGTGCCAGCAGTGACAGGGGGCGCAGCATTCAGTACTTC. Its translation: CASSDRGRSIQYF.

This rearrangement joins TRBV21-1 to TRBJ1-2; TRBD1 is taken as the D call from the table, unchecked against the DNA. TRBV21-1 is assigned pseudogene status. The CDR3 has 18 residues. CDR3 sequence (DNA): TGTGCCAGCAGCAAAGCTGGAGACCCGGGACAGGGAGCCTATGGCTACACCTTC. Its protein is CASSKAGDPGQGAYGYTF.

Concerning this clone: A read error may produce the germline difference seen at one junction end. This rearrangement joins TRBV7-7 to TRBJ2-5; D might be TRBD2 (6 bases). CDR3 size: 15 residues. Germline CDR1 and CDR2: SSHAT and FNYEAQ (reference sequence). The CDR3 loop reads CASSPRLGGRETQYF. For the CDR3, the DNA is TGTGCTAGCAGCCCTCGCCTAGGAGGGCGAGAGACCCAGTACTTC.

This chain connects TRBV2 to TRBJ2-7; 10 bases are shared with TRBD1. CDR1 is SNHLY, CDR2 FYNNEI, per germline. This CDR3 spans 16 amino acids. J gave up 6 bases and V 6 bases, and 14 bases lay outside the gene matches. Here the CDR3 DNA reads TGTGCCAGCAGGGACCCCCGGGACAGGGGTTCGGGCGAGCAGTACTTC. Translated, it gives CASRDPRDRGSGEQYF. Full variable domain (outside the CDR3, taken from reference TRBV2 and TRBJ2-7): EPEVTQTPSHQVTQMGQEVILRCVPISNHLYFYWYRQILGQKVEFLVSFYNNEISEKSEIFDDQFSVERPDGSNFTLKIRSTKLEDSAMYFCASRDPRDRGSGEQYFGPGTRLTVT.

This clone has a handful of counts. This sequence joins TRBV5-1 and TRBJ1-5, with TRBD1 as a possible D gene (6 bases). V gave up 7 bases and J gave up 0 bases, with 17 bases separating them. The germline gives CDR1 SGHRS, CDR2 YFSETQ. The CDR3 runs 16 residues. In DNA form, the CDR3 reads TGCGCCAGCCTCCAAGGACAGCCTTATAGCAATCAGCCCCAGCATTTT. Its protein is CASLQGQPYSNQPQHF. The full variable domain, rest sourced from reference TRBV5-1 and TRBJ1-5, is KAGVTQTPRYLIKTRGQQVTLSCSPISGHRSVSWYQQTPGQGLQFLFEYFSETQRNKGNFPGRFSGRQFSNSRSEMNVSTLELGDSALYLCASLQGQPYSNQPQHFGDGTRLSIL.

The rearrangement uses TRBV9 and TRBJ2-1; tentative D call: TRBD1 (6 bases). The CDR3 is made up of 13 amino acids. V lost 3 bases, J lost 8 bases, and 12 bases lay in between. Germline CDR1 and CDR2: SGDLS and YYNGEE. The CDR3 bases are TGTGCCAGCAGCGGCCCGTGGACAGATGAGCAGTTCTTC. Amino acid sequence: CASSGPWTDEQFF.

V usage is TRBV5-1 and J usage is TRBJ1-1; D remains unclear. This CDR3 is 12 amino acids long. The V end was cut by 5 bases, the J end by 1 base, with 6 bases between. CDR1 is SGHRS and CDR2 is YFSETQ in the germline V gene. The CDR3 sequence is CASRAGNTEAFF. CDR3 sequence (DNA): TGCGCCAGCAGGGCGGGGAACACTGAAGCTTTCTTT.

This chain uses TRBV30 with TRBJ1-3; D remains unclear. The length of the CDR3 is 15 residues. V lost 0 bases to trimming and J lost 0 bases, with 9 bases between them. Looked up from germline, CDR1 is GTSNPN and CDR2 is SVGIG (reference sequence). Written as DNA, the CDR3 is TGTGCCTGGAGTGTACGACTAAACTCTGGAAACACCATATATTTT. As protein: CAWSVRLNSGNTIYF.

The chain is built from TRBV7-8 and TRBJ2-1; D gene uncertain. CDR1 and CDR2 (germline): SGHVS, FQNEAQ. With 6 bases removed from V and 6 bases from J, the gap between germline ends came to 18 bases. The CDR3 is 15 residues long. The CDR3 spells CASSQRPLRGNEQFF. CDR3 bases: TGTGCCAGCAGTCAAAGGCCCCTTAGAGGCAATGAGCAGTTCTTC.

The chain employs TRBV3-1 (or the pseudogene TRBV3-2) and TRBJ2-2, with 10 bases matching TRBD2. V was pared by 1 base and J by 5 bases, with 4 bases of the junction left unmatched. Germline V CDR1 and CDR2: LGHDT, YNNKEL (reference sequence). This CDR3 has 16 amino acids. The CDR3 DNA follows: TGTGCCAGCAGCCAAGGAGCGGGGGGGAGTACCGGGGAGCTGTTTTTT. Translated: CASSQGAGGSTGELFF.

CDR3 in amino acids: CASSLQGQGEKLFF. In nucleotides, the CDR3 is TGTGCCAGCAGCTTACAGGGCCAAGGTGAAAAACTGTTTTTT. The chain couples TRBV7-9 to TRBJ1-4; D is possibly TRBD1 (5 bases). CDR3 size: 14 residues. Germline CDR1 and CDR2: SEHNR and FQNEAQ (reference sequence). The V and J ends lost 2 bases and 7 bases respectively, with 11 bases between them. Full variable domain (remainder filled in from reference TRBV7-9 and TRBJ1-4): DTGVSQNPRHKITKRGQNVTFRCDPISEHNRLYWYRQTLGQGPEFLTYFQNEAQLEKSRLLSDRFSAERPKGSFSTLEIQRTEQGDSAMYLCASSLQGQGEKLFFGSGTQLSVL.

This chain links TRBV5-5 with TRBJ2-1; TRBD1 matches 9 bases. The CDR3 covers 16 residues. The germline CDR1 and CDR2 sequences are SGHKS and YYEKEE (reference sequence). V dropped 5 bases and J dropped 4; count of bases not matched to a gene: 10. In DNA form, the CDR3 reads TGTGCCAGCAGGGCTAGGGGACAGGGTTTGTACAATGAGCAGTTCTTC. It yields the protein CASRARGQGLYNEQFF.

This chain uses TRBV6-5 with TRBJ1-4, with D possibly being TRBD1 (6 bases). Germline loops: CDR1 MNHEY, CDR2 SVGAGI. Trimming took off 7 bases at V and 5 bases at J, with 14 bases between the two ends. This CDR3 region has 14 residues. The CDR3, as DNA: TGTGCCAGCAACCGACAGGAGAGGAATGAAAAACTGTTTTTT. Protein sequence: CASNRQERNEKLFF.

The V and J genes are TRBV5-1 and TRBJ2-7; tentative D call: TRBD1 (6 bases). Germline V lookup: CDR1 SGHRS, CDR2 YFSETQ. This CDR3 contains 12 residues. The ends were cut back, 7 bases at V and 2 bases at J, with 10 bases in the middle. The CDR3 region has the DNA TGCGCCAGCCGACAGGAGACCTACGAGCAGTACTTC. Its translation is CASRQETYEQYF.

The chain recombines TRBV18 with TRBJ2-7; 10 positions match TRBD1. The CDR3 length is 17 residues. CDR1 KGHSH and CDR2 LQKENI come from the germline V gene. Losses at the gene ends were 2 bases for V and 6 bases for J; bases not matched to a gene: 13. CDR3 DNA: TGTGCCAGCTCACCAGGTTGGTCAGGACAGGGGGTTGGCGAGCAGTACTTC. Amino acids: CASSPGWSGQGVGEQYF.

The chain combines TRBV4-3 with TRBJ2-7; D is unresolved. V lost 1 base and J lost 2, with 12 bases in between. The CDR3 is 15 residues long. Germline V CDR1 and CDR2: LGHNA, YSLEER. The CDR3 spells CASSQVYAPTYEQYF. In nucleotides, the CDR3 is TGCGCCAGCAGCCAAGTGTACGCGCCTACCTACGAGCAGTACTTC.

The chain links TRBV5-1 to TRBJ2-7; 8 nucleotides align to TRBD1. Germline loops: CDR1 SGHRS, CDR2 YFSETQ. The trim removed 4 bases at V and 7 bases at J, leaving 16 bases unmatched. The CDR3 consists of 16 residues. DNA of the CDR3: TGCGCCAGCAGCCCCTCAGGGGGGCAGGGGGCAGGGGAGCAGTACTTC. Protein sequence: CASSPSGGQGAGEQYF.

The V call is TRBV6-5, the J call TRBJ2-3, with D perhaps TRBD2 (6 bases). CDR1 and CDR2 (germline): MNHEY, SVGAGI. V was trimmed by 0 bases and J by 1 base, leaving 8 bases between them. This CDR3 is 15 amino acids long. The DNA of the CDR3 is TGTGCCAGCAGTTACTCTCCGGGGGGCACAGATACGCAGTATTTT. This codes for CASSYSPGGTDTQYF.

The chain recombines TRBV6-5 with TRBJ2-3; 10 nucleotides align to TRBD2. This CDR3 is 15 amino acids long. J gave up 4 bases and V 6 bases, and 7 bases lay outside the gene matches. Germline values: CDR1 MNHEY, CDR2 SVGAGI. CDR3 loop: CASSPSGGGSDTQYF. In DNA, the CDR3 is TGTGCCAGCAGCCCAAGCGGGGGGGGATCAGATACGCAGTATTTT.

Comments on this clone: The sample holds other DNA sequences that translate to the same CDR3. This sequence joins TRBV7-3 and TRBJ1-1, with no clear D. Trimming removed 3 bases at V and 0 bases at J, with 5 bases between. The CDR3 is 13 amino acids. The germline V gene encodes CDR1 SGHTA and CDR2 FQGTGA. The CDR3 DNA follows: TGTGCCAGCAGCTTTTCCATGAACACTGAAGCTTTCTTT. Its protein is CASSFSMNTEAFF.

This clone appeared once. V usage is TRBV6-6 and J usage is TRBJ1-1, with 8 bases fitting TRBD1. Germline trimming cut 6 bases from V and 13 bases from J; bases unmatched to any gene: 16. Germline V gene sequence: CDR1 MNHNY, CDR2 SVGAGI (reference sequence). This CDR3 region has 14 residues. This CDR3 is CASRAPDRGEQDFF. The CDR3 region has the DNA TGTGCCAGCAGAGCTCCCGACAGGGGAGAACAGGATTTCTTT.

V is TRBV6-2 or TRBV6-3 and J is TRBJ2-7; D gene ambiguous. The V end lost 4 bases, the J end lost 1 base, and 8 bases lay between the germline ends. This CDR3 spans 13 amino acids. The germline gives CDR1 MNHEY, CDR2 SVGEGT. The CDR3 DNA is TGTGCCAGCAGTTCAGTCAATTCCTACGAGCAGTACTTC. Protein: CASSSVNSYEQYF.

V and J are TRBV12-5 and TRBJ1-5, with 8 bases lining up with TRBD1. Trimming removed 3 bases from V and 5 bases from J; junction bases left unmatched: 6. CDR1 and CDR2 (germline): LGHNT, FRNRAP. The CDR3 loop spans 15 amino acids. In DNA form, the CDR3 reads TGTGCTAGTGGTTTTGGCCAGGGGGCGTATCAGCCCCAGCATTTT. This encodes CASGFGQGAYQPQHF.

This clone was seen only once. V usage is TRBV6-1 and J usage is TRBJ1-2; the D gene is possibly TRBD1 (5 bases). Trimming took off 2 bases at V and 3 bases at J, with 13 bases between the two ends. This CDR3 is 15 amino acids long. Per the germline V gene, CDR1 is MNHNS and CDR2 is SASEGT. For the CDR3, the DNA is TGTGCCAGCAGTGAACGAGGCAGGGCCGACTATGGCTACACCTTC. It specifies CASSERGRADYGYTF.

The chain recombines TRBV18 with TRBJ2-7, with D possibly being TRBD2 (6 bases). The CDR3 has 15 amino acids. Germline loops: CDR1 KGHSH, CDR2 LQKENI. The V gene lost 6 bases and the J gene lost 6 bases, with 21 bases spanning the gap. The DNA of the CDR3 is TGTGCCAGCTCGCTAAACCTCGGGGGTATGGGCGAGCAGTACTTC. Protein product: CASSLNLGGMGEQYF.

The CDR3 sequence is CATSSGGTGQETQYF. CDR3 nucleotide sequence: TGTGCCACTTCCAGCGGGGGGACAGGACAAGAGACCCAGTACTTC. This rearrangement joins TRBV15 to TRBJ2-5; TRBD2 might be the D (9 bases). This CDR3 is built from 15 residues. Trimming left V 9 bases short and J 2 bases short, with 19 bases between. Germline CDR1 LNHNV, CDR2 YYDKDF (reference sequence).

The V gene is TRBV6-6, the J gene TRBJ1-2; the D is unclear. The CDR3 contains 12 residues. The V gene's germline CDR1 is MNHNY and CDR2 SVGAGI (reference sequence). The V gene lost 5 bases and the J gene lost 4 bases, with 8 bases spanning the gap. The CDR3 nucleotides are TGTGCCAGCAGTCGTGAGGTCTATGGCTACACCTTC. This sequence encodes CASSREVYGYTF.